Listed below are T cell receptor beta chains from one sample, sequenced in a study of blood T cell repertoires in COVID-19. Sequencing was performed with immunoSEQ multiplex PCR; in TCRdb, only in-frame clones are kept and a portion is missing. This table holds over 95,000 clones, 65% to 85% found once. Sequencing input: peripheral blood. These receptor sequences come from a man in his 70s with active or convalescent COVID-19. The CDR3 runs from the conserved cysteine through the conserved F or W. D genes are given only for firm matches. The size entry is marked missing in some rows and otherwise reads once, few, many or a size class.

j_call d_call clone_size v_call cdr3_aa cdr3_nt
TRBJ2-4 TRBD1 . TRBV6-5 CASSPGTGLHIQYF TGTGCCAGCAGTCCCGGGACAGGGTTACACATTCAGTACTTC
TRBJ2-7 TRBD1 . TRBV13 CASSLRDRFYEQYF TGTGCCAGCAGCCTCCGGGACAGATTTTACGAGCAGTACTTC
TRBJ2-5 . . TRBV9 CASSAGLSTAQETQYF TGTGCCAGCAGCGCCGGACTATCGACGGCCCAAGAGACCCAGTACTTC
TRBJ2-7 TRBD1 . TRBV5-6 CASGLTGGGYEQYF TGTGCCAGCGGCTTAACAGGGGGCGGATACGAGCAGTACTTC
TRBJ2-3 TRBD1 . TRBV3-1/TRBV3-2 CASSQDRPGGADTQYF TGTGCCAGCAGCCAAGATCGGCCAGGGGGCGCAGATACGCAGTATTTT
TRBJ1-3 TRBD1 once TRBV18 CASSPREGAYGNTIYF TGTGCCAGCTCACCCCGAGAGGGGGCGTATGGAAACACCATATATTTT
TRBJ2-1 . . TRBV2 CASRTVQGEQFF TGTGCCAGCAGGACCGTACAGGGTGAGCAGTTCTTC
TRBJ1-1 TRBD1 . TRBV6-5 CASRGTGAYTEAFF TGTGCCAGCAGGGGGACAGGGGCTTACACTGAAGCTTTCTTT
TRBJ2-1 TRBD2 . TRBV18 CASSLLAGGVYNEQFF TGTGCCAGCTCACTCCTAGCGGGGGGAGTTTACAATGAGCAGTTCTTC
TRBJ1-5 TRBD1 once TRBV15 CATSRDRGNQPQHF TGTGCCACCAGCAGAGACAGGGGGAATCAGCCCCAGCATTTT
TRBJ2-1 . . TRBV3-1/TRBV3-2 CASSQDLRGTYNEQFF TGTGCCAGCAGCCAAGATTTGAGGGGGACCTACAATGAGCAGTTCTTC
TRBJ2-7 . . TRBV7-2 CASSNREWGHYEQYF TGTGCCAGCAGCAACCGGGAGTGGGGCCATTACGAGCAGTACTTC
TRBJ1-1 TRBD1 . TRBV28 CASATAGTANTEAFF TGTGCCAGCGCCACTGCCGGGACAGCGAACACTGAAGCTTTCTTT
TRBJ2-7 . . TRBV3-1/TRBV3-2 CASSQDGGPGYEQYF TGTGCCAGCAGCCAAGATGGGGGCCCTGGTTACGAGCAGTACTTC
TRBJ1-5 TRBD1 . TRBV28 CASSLRQGVGNQPQHF TGTGCCAGCAGTTTACGACAGGGCGTAGGCAATCAGCCCCAGCATTTT
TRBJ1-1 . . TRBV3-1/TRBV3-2 CASSQKRAGSTEAFF TGTGCCAGCAGCCAAAAAAGGGCAGGGTCCACTGAAGCTTTCTTT
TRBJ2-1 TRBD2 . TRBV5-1 CASSYLAGAPNEQFF TGCGCCAGCAGTTATCTAGCGGGGGCCCCCAATGAGCAGTTCTTC
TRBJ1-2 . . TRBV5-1 CASSFTPPGGYTF TGCGCCAGCAGCTTTACGCCGCCGGGTGGCTACACCTTC
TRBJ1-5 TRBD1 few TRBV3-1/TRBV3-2 CASSQGTGGEQPQHF TGTGCCAGCAGCCAAGGGACAGGGGGCGAGCAGCCCCAGCATTTT
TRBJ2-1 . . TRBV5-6 CASSLGQGGYNEQFF TGTGCCAGCAGCTTGGGACAGGGAGGCTACAATGAGCAGTTCTTC
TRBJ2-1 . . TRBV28 CASSSHNEQFF TGTGCCAGCAGTTCTCACAATGAGCAGTTCTTC
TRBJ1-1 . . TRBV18 CASSPLGEAAEAFF TGTGCCAGCTCACCCCTCGGGGAGGCGGCTGAAGCTTTCTTT
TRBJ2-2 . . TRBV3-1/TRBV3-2 CASSQVLPGDTGELFF TGTGCCAGCAGCCAAGTACTCCCCGGGGACACCGGGGAGCTGTTTTTT
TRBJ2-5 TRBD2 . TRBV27 CASSFLLAGTQETQYF TGTGCCAGCAGTTTCCTACTAGCGGGGACCCAAGAGACCCAGTACTTC
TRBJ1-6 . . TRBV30 CAWSIGQAIYSPLHF TGTGCCTGGAGTATAGGTCAGGCCATTTATTCACCCCTCCACTTT
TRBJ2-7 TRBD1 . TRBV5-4 CASSLEDRGLGEQYF TGTGCCAGCAGCTTGGAGGACAGGGGATTGGGTGAGCAGTACTTC
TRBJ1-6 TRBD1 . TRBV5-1 CASSYSQTGGGTYNSPLHF TGCGCCAGCAGCTACTCCCAAACAGGGGGCGGCACCTATAATTCACCCCTCCACTTT
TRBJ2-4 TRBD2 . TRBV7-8 CASSLGAGGLNIQYF TGTGCCAGCAGCTTAGGCGCGGGGGGTTTAAACATTCAGTACTTC
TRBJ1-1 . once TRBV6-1 CASSERGILMNTEAFF TGTGCCAGCAGTGAACGAGGGATACTCATGAACACTGAAGCTTTCTTT
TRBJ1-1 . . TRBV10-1 CASSHGHMNTEAFF TGCGCCAGCAGCCATGGACACATGAACACTGAAGCTTTCTTT
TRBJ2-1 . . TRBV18 CASSPQAWPYNEQFF TGTGCCAGCTCACCTCAGGCCTGGCCTTACAATGAGCAGTTCTTC